This TCR beta chain appears in the sequencing data of a study of metastatic and nonmetastatic thyroid tumors. All patients reached thyroid surgery having received no treatment beforehand. The CDR3 runs 16 residues. After removal of 3 bases from V and 8 bases from J, the junction contained 15 bases not matched to a gene. Germline-derived CDR1 and CDR2 are MGHDK and SYGVNS. TCRdb ran MiXCR on the PCR reads. The sample includes under 35,000 clones, roughly 35% of them seen just once. What was sequenced was tumor tissue. The V and J genes are TRBV25-1 and TRBJ1-2, with 7 bases lining up with TRBD1. The sequence was collected from a female donor with papillary thyroid cancer or a benign thyroid nodule (not recorded which). Some clones in this sample may be carry-over from other donors' samples. The CDR3 protein is CASSEILGTDTRGYTF. The CDR3 DNA follows: TGTGCCAGCAGTGAGATATTGGGGACAGACACAAGAGGCTACACCTTC.